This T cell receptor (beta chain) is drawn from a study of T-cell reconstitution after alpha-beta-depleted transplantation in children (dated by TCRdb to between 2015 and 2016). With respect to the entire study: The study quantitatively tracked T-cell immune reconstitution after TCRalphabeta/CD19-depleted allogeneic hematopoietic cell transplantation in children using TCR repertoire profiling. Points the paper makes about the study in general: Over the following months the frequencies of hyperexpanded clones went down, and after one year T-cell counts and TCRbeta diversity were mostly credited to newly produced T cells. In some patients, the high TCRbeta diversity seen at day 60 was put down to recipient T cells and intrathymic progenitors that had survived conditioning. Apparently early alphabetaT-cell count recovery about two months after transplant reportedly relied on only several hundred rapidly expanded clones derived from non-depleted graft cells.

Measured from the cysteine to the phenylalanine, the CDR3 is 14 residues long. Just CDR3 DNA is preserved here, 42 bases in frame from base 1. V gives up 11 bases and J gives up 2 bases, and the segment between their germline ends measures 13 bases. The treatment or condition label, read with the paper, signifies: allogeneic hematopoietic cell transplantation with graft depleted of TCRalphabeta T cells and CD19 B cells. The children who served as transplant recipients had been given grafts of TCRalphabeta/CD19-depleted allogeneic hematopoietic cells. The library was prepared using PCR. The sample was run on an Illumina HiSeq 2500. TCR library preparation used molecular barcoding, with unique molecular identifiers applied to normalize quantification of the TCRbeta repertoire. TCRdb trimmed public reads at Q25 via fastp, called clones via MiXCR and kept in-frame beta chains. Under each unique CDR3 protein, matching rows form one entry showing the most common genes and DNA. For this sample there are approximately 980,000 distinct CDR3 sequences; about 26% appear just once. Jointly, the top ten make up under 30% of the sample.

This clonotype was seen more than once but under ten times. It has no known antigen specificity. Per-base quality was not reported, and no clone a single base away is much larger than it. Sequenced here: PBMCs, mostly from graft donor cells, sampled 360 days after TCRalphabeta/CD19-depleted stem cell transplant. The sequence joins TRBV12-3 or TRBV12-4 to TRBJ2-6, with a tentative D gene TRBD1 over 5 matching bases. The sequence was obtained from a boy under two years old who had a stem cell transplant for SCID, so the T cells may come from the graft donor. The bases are TGTGCCGGGGAAGGACAACCTGGGGCCAACGTCCTGACTTTC. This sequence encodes CAGEGQPGANVLTF.